In its sample, the clone carrying this TCR beta chain was seen many times. The antigen is undetermined. RNA transcripts were the template for amplifying TCR beta CDR3 regions. The HTBI primer set drove a first-round RT-PCR of the TCR CDR3. TCRdb re-called the multiplex PCR reads with MiXCR, one entry per CDR3 protein. The table records some 740,000 distinct CDR3 sequences, about 15% of them present only once. The source of the sample is a study of T cells in Graves' hyperthyroidism and ophthalmopathy. Study-wide context: Peripheral blood collection took place at initial diagnosis, before any treatment. General study findings and limits: Model output signaled ophthalmopathy a median approximately 6.2 months ahead of onset.

The study defined stable Graves' hyperthyroidism as no ophthalmopathy progression within 18 months. Sample: blood. This sequence originates from a woman under 30 with Graves' hyperthyroidism.

Here the CDR3 reads CASSFDTDTQYF. The CDR3 nucleotides read TGCGCCAGCAGCTTCGACACAGATACGCAGTATTTT. The V gene is TRBV5-1, the J gene TRBJ2-3; no firm D call. Trimming left V 2 bases short and J 2 bases short, with 3 bases between. The CDR3 extends over 12 amino acids. Germline values: CDR1 SGHRS, CDR2 YFSETQ.